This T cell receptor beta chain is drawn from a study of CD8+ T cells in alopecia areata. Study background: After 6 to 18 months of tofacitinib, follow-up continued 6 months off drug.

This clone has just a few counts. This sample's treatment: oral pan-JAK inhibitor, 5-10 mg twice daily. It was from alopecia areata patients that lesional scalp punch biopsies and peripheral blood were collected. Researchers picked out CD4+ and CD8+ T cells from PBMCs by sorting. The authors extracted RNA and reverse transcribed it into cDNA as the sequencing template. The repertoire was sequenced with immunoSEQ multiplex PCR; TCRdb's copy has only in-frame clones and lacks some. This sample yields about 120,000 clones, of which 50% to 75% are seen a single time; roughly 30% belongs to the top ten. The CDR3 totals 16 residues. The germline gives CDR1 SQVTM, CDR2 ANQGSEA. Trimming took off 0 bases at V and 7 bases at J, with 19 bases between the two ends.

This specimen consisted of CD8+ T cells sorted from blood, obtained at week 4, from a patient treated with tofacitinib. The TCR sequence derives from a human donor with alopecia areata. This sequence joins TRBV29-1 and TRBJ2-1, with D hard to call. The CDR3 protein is CSVEEMVAALRNEQFF. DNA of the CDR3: TGCAGCGTTGAAGAGATGGTTGCGGCGCTTAGGAATGAGCAGTTCTTC.